Here is one T cell receptor beta chain with its context. Its specificity is unknown. The data were obtained in a study of T cell responses to AZD1222 COVID-19 vaccine. Study-level background: Doses given second, at about 4 or about 12 weeks, were pooled.

General study points: Just a handful of people given AZD1222 tested seropositive at baseline. The span of vaccine-associated CD4 TCRs extended across spike, with dominance at 160-218 and 743-854. Clonal diversity may have been underestimated in mostly white British donors.

Using immunoSEQ multiplex PCR, the repertoire was profiled, and TCRdb retains in-frame clones only, with some absent. The sample yields approximately 170,000 clones, roughly nine tenths seen once. V shed 5 bases and J shed 6 bases, with 14 bases lying between them. CDR1 and CDR2 (germline): SEHNR, FQNEAQ (reference sequence). This CDR3 contains 14 residues. The chain employs TRBV7-9 and TRBJ2-1; D is tentatively TRBD1 or TRBD2 (6 bases each). The source was peripheral blood, collected on day 0 of AZD1222 vaccination. This clonotype was sampled from an adult in good health. CDR3: CASSRGGGFNEQFF. The DNA for the CDR3 is TGTGCCAGCAGCCGTGGAGGGGGATTCAATGAGCAGTTCTTC. Full variable domain (outside the CDR3, taken from reference TRBV7-9 and TRBJ2-1): DTGVSQNPRHKITKRGQNVTFRCDPISEHNRLYWYRQTLGQGPEFLTYFQNEAQLEKSRLLSDRFSAERPKGSFSTLEIQRTEQGDSAMYLCASSRGGGFNEQFFGPGTRLTVL.